This TCR beta chain was sequenced during a study of radiotherapy plus CTLA-4 blockade in lung cancer. This table comes from immunoSEQ multiplex PCR, and its TCRdb copy is limited to in-frame clones, with some not included. The data show 40,000 to 45,000 clones, roughly three quarters seen once. CTLA-4 blockade with ipilimumab, together with focal radiation, was given to patients with chemo-refractory metastatic non-small-cell lung cancer. The CDR3 is made up of 16 amino acids. The J segment lost 4 bases and the V segment lost 6 bases, leaving 9 bases of the junction unmatched. Germline values: CDR1 LNHDA, CDR2 SQIVND (reference sequence).

This clonotype originated in a human donor with non-small cell lung cancer whose response to radiotherapy plus ipilimumab could not be evaluated. The chain joins TRBV19 to TRBJ2-2; 9 bases match TRBD1. This sample comprised peripheral blood, obtained from a patient treated with radiotherapy plus ipilimumab. CDR3 in DNA: TGTGCCAGTAGATGGGGGGACAGGGACCCCACCGGGGAGCTGTTTTTT. Translating gives CASRWGDRDPTGELFF.